A selection of T cell receptor beta chains follows, all from one sample in a study of T cell responses to AZD1222 COVID-19 vaccine. Generated by immunoSEQ multiplex PCR, the TCRdb table keeps only in-frame clones and is missing some. The sample includes some 110,000 clones, roughly 85% of them seen just once. Specimen: peripheral blood, collected 28 days after the second AZD1222 dose. The source of these receptors is an adult who received the AZD1222 COVID-19 vaccine. Both conserved end residues are part of each CDR3. D genes are given only for firm matches.

d_gene	v_gene	j_gene	CDR3aa
-	TRBV12-3/TRBV12-4	TRBJ1-1	CASNVVNTEAFF
-	TRBV18	TRBJ2-5	CASSPWTAQETQYF
TRBD2	TRBV11-2	TRBJ2-7	CASSLKRGGAYEQYF
-	TRBV7-9	TRBJ2-1	CASSQGTVEYNEQFF
TRBD1	TRBV5-1	TRBJ2-3	CASSSGGPGTDTQYF
-	TRBV6-4	TRBJ1-6	CASSATSDSNSPLHF
-	TRBV29-1	TRBJ1-2	CSVGRDLSSGYTF
TRBD2	TRBV5-1	TRBJ2-7	CASSPARDSGAQNEQYF
-	TRBV5-1	TRBJ1-1	CASSFLGLENTEAFF
-	TRBV11-2	TRBJ1-4	CASSSDTGLSSDIEKLFF
TRBD1	TRBV19	TRBJ1-2	CASSKTGTNYGYTF
-	TRBV14	TRBJ2-2	CASSQDWGAWTGELFF
-	TRBV3-1/TRBV3-2	TRBJ2-3	CASSQDRRFGEDTQYF
TRBD2	TRBV28	TRBJ2-5	CASKLGKRGAQREETQYF
-	TRBV7-9	TRBJ2-7	CASSLGLTGTYEQYF
-	TRBV6-2/TRBV6-3	TRBJ1-5	CASSPSPTGSWGNQPQHF
-	TRBV5-6	TRBJ1-3	CASSPDGGARIRGNTIYF
TRBD1	TRBV11-2	TRBJ1-3	CASSAWRQGGGNTIYF
-	TRBV5-1	TRBJ2-5	CASSLVVGAPSETQYF
-	TRBV3-1/TRBV3-2	TRBJ2-1	CASSQDSPSTDEQFF
TRBD1	TRBV7-2	TRBJ1-5	CASSATGAGNQPQHF
-	TRBV18	TRBJ1-1	CASSGRENTEAFF
-	TRBV28	TRBJ1-1	CASSLLSGTEAFF
TRBD2	TRBV7-3	TRBJ2-5	CASSLYGGSLETQYF
TRBD1	TRBV2	TRBJ2-5	CASSDRTGETQYF
TRBD2	TRBV27	TRBJ2-2	CASSLSSGGSSTGELFF
TRBD1	TRBV29-1	TRBJ2-4	CSVGGQGPNIQYF
TRBD1	TRBV5-1	TRBJ1-6	CASSLGQGINNSPLHF
TRBD2	TRBV5-4	TRBJ2-1	CASSGLAGDNEQFF
-	TRBV28	TRBJ2-5	CASSFGGPQETQYF
-	TRBV19	TRBJ1-2	CASSIDRDINGYTF
-	TRBV7-8	TRBJ2-1	CASSLVIEDEQFF
-	TRBV2	TRBJ1-5	CASSARGGNQPQHF
-	TRBV24-1	TRBJ2-7	CATSDAGNSYEQYF
-	TRBV4-2	TRBJ1-2	CASSQEPLSNYGYTF
TRBD2	TRBV9	TRBJ2-3	CASSAGAGGFADTQYF
-	TRBV6-5	TRBJ1-2	CATDLYGYTF
-	TRBV3-1/TRBV3-2	TRBJ1-5	CASSPSRGAQPQHF
-	TRBV28	TRBJ1-5	CAIRGSGQPQHF
-	TRBV19	TRBJ1-1	CASGEQGLTEAFF